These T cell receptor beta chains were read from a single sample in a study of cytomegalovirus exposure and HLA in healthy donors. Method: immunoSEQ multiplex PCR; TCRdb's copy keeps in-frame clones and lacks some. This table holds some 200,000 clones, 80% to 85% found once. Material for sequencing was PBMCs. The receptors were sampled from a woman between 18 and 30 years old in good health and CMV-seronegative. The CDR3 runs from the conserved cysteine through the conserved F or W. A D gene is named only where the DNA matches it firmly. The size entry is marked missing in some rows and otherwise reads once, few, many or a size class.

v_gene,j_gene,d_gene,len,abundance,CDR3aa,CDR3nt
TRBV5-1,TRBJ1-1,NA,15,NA,CASSFMSSENTEAFF,TGCGCCAGCAGCTTTATGTCCAGTGAGAACACTGAAGCTTTCTTT
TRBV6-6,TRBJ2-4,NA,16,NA,CASSYGAGGAKNIQYF,TGTGCCAGCAGTTACGGGGCAGGTGGGGCCAAAAACATTCAGTACTTC
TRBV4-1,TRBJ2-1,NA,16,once,CASSQDTQGLYNEQFF,TGCGCCAGCAGCCAAGATACCCAGGGCCTATACAATGAGCAGTTCTTC
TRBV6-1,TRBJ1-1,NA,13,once,CASSEWGQPEAFF,TGTGCCAGCAGTGAATGGGGGCAACCTGAAGCTTTCTTT
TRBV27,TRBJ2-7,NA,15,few,CASSLGPVVPDEQYF,TGTGCCAGCAGCTTAGGGCCGGTAGTTCCCGACGAGCAGTACTTC
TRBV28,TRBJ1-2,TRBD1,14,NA,CASSPWDRDYGYTF,TGTGCCAGCAGTCCTTGGGACAGGGACTATGGCTACACCTTC
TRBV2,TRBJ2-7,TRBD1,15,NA,CASSIATGGPYEQYF,TGTGCCAGCAGTATTGCGACAGGGGGCCCCTACGAGCAGTACTTC
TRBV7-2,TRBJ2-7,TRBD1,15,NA,CASSPPRDSSYEQYF,TGTGCCAGCAGTCCGCCCCGGGACAGTTCCTACGAGCAGTACTTC
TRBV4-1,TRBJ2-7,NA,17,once,CASSQDGAGAGTYEQYF,TGCGCCAGCAGCCAAGATGGGGCCGGGGCGGGAACCTACGAGCAGTACTTC
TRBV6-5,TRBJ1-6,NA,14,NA,CASRVKQIGSPLHF,TGTGCCAGCAGGGTAAAACAGATAGGTTCACCCCTCCACTTT
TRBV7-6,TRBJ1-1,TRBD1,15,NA,CASSFWTGMNTEAFF,TGTGCCAGCAGCTTCTGGACAGGAATGAACACTGAAGCTTTCTTT
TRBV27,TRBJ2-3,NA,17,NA,CASSFRPLTRPTDTQYF,TGTGCCAGCAGTTTTCGTCCACTTACTAGGCCCACAGATACGCAGTATTTT
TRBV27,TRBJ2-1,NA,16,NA,CASSSLDLTSYNEQFF,TGTGCCAGCAGTTCCCTCGACCTGACATCCTACAATGAGCAGTTCTTC
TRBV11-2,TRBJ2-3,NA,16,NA,CASSLTGGSGTDTQYF,TGTGCCAGCAGCTTAACGGGTGGTAGCGGAACAGATACGCAGTATTTT
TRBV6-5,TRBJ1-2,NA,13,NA,CASSSRQNYGYTF,TGTGCCAGCAGTTCCCGACAGAACTATGGCTACACCTTC
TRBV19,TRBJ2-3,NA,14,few,CATRRAGPADTQYF,TGTGCCACCCGGAGGGCGGGTCCGGCAGATACGCAGTATTTT
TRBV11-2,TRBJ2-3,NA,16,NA,CASSLLSQGGTDTQYF,TGTGCCAGCAGCTTATTATCCCAGGGCGGAACAGATACGCAGTATTTT
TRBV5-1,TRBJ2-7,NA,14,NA,CASSFTTDSYEQYF,TGCGCCAGCAGCTTCACGACTGACAGCTACGAGCAGTACTTC
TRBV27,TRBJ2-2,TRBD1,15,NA,CASSFGTGNTGELFF,TGTGCCAGCAGTTTCGGGACAGGTAACACCGGGGAGCTGTTTTTT
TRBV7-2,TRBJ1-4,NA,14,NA,CASSLEVQGEKLFF,TGTGCCAGCAGCTTAGAGGTACAGGGCGAAAAACTGTTTTTT
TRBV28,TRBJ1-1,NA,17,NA,CASGKPWEKLMNTEAFF,TGTGCCAGCGGTAAGCCCTGGGAGAAATTGATGAACACTGAAGCTTTCTTT
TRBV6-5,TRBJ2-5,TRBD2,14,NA,CASSPAAGRETQYF,TGTGCCAGCAGTCCCGCCGCCGGGAGGGAGACCCAGTACTTC
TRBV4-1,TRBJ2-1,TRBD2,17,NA,CASSRDTGLAGFNEQFF,TGCGCCAGCAGCCGAGACACGGGACTAGCGGGGTTCAATGAGCAGTTCTTC
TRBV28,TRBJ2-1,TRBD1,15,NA,CASSYGDRGRNEQFF,TGTGCCAGCAGCTACGGGGACAGGGGGCGCAATGAGCAGTTCTTC
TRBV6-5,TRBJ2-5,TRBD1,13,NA,CASSPSLTGPGYF,TGTGCCAGCAGTCCCTCCCTGACAGGGCCGGGCTACTTC
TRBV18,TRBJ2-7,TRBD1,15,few,CASSLQPGQGREQYF,TGTGCCAGCTCACTCCAACCGGGACAGGGGCGCGAGCAGTACTTC
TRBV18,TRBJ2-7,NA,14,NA,CASSPAGLNYEQYF,TGTGCCAGCTCACCGGCGGGGTTAAACTACGAGCAGTACTTC
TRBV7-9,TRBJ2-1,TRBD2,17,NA,CASSPRLASPPGNEQFF,TGTGCCAGCAGCCCCAGACTAGCTTCCCCACCGGGCAATGAGCAGTTCTTC
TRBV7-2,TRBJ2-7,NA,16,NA,CASSLGEVEAALRQYF,TGTGCCAGCAGCTTAGGGGAGGTGGAGGCGGCGTTGAGGCAGTACTTC
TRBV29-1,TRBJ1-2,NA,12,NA,CSVGLIAYGYTF,TGCAGCGTCGGTCTGATCGCCTATGGCTACACCTTC
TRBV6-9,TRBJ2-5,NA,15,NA,CASSARWGDAETQYF,TGTGCCAGCAGTGCCCGTTGGGGCGATGCAGAGACCCAGTACTTC
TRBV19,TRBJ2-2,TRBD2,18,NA,CASSVPTSGAKNTGELFF,TGTGCCAGTAGTGTCCCGACTAGCGGGGCCAAGAACACCGGGGAGCTGTTTTTT
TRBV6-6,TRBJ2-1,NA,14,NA,CASSATRGKGEQFF,TGTGCCAGCAGTGCGACCAGGGGTAAAGGTGAGCAGTTCTTC
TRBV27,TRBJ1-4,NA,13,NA,CASTSTTGEKLFF,TGTGCCAGCACTAGCACGACAGGAGAAAAACTGTTTTTT
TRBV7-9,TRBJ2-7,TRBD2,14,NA,CASSSSGDSYEQYF,TGTGCCAGCAGCTCAAGCGGGGATTCCTACGAGCAGTACTTC
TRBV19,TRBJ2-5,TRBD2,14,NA,CASSVDGREETQYF,TGTGCCAGTAGTGTCGACGGGAGGGAAGAGACCCAGTACTTC
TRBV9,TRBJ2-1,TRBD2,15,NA,CASSVGPGGYNEQFF,TGTGCCAGCAGCGTAGGTCCGGGAGGCTACAATGAGCAGTTCTTC
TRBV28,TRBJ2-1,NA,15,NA,CASSFYSPAGNEQFF,TGTGCCAGCAGTTTTTACTCTCCAGCAGGGAATGAGCAGTTCTTC
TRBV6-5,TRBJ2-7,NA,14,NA,CASSYSEGSYEQYF,TGTGCCAGCAGTTACTCGGAGGGTTCCTACGAGCAGTACTTC
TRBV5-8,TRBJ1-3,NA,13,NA,CASSRASGNTIYF,TGTGCTTCGAGCCGAGCTTCTGGAAACACCATATATTTT
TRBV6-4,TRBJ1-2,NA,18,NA,CASSDSREQNGGFRGYTF,TGTGCCAGCAGTGACTCGAGAGAACAGAATGGTGGGTTTCGAGGCTACACCTTC
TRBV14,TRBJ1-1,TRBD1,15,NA,CASSFEQGSNTEAFF,TGTGCCAGCAGCTTCGAACAGGGGTCCAACACTGAAGCTTTCTTT
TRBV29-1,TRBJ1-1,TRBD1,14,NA,CSVQTGAVDTEAFF,TGCAGCGTCCAAACAGGGGCGGTGGACACTGAAGCTTTCTTT
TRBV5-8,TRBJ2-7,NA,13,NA,CASSTRQTYEQYF,TGTGCCAGCAGCACAAGACAGACCTACGAGCAGTACTTC
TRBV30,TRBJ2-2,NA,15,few,CAWSQQLAGTGELFF,TGTGCCTGGAGTCAACAGCTCGCGGGCACCGGGGAGCTGTTTTTT
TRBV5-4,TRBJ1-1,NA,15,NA,CASSSKRHPNTEAFF,TGTGCCAGCAGCTCGAAGAGACACCCGAACACTGAAGCTTTCTTT
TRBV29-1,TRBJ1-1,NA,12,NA,CSVPLRGTEAFF,TGCAGCGTCCCATTGAGAGGCACTGAAGCTTTCTTT
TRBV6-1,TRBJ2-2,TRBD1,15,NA,CASSRTGGVTGELFF,TGTGCCAGCAGTCGGACAGGGGGCGTCACCGGGGAGCTGTTTTTT
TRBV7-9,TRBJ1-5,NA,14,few,CASSIDSVAQPQHF,TGTGCCAGCAGCATAGACAGTGTGGCTCAGCCCCAGCATTTT
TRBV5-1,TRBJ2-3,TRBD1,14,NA,CASSLAGGSDTQYF,TGCGCCAGCAGCTTGGCAGGGGGCTCTGATACGCAGTATTTT
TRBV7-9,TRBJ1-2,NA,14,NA,CASSFQGRDYGYTF,TGTGCCAGCAGCTTTCAGGGTAGGGACTATGGCTACACCTTC
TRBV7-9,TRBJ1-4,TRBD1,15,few,CASSSPGQGYEKLFF,TGTGCCAGCAGCTCTCCGGGACAGGGGTACGAAAAACTGTTTTTT
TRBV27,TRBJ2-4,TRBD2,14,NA,CASRGLAGLNIQYF,TGTGCCAGCAGGGGACTAGCGGGATTAAACATTCAGTACTTC
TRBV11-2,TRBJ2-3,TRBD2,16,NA,CASSWTSGVYTDTQYF,TGTGCCAGCAGCTGGACTAGCGGGGTGTACACAGATACGCAGTATTTT
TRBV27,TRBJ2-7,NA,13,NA,CASSIGSHYEQYF,TGTGCCAGCAGCATCGGGAGTCACTACGAGCAGTACTTC
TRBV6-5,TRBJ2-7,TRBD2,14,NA,CASSRGSGRYEQYF,TGTGCCTCGAGTCGGGGTAGCGGGAGGTACGAGCAGTACTTC
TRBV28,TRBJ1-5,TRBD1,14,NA,CASSSGQEWQPQHF,TGTGCCAGCAGCTCCGGACAGGAATGGCAGCCCCAGCATTTT
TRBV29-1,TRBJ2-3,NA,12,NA,CSVPSPEDTQYF,TGCAGCGTTCCTAGCCCTGAAGATACGCAGTATTTT
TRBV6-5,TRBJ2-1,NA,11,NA,CASSSDYKQFF,TGTGCCAGCAGTTCCGACTATAAGCAGTTCTTC
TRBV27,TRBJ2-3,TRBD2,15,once,CASSLRASGIDTQYF,TGTGCCAGCAGTTTAAGGGCTAGCGGGATAGATACGCAGTATTTT